These 32 T cell receptor beta chains were all obtained from the same sample, sequenced in a study of cytomegalovirus exposure and HLA in healthy donors. Primers for the PCR totalled 60 Vbeta and 13 Jbeta. Data came from immunoSEQ multiplex PCR; TCRdb stores just in-frame clones and leaves some out. The sample lists approximately 160,000 clones; around 79% were seen once. The specimen was PBMCs. These receptors were collected from a male donor in good health and CMV-seronegative.

This clone was observed once. The gene calls are TRBV6-1 and TRBJ1-4, with D perhaps TRBD1 (5 bases). The CDR3 spans 16 residues. The V gene's germline CDR1 is MNHNS and CDR2 SASEGT. V lost 3 bases and J lost 0, with 11 bases in between. CDR3 nucleotide sequence: TGTGCCAGCAGTGAGGGGCGGCTCGCAACTAATGAAAAACTGTTTTTT. Protein: CASSEGRLATNEKLFF.

This clone has more than one count but fewer than ten. This chain joins TRBV6-5 and TRBJ1-4; 9 nucleotides match TRBD1. There are 16 residues in the CDR3. V was clipped by 4 bases and J by 5 bases; unmatched bases: 8. Germline loops: CDR1 MNHEY, CDR2 SVGAGI. CDR3 coding DNA: TGTGCCAGCAGTTGGATGCCGGGACAGGGAAATGAAAAACTGTTTTTT. It yields the protein CASSWMPGQGNEKLFF.

The chain recombines TRBV27 with TRBJ2-7; 7 nucleotides match TRBD2. CDR1 and CDR2 (germline): MNHEY, SMNVEV (reference sequence). The CDR3 consists of 13 residues. V dropped 2 bases and J dropped 4; count of bases not matched to a gene: 2. Here the CDR3 DNA reads TGTGCCAGCAGTTTACTGGGGGGGTACGAGCAGTACTTC. It specifies CASSLLGGYEQYF.

The chain combines TRBV5-1 with TRBJ2-7, with a tentative D call TRBD1 (5 bases). V was shortened by 4 bases and J by 3 bases, with 14 bases between the two germline ends. The CDR3 is 14 amino acids. Germline loops: CDR1 SGHRS, CDR2 YFSETQ. The CDR3 DNA sequence: TGCGCCAGCAGCCAACCAGGGATGAGCTACGAGCAGTACTTC. Its protein product is CASSQPGMSYEQYF. Combining the CDR3 with reference TRBV5-1 and TRBJ2-7 gives the whole variable domain KAGVTQTPRYLIKTRGQQVTLSCSPISGHRSVSWYQQTPGQGLQFLFEYFSETQRNKGNFPGRFSGRQFSNSRSEMNVSTLELGDSALYLCASSQPGMSYEQYFGPGTRLTVT.

The genes are TRBV5-1 and TRBJ2-1; 8 bases align to TRBD2. Germline V gene sequence: CDR1 SGHRS, CDR2 YFSETQ. The CDR3 length is 16 residues. The V and J ends lost 0 bases and 7 bases, in that order; junction bases with no gene match: 9. CDR3 DNA: TGCGCCAGCAGCTTGGTTAGCGGGAAGGGGGGGAATGAGCAGTTCTTC. Its protein product is CASSLVSGKGGNEQFF.

V usage is TRBV7-9 and J usage is TRBJ2-2; D not certain. This CDR3 comprises 15 residues. Germline assignment: CDR1 SEHNR and CDR2 FQNEAQ (reference sequence). Between the trimmed V and J ends, which lost 4 bases and 4 bases, there was a span of 13 bases. CDR3: CASSWPLRSTGELFF. The CDR3 bases are TGTGCCAGCAGCTGGCCGCTTCGCAGCACCGGGGAGCTGTTTTTT.

This chain connects TRBV4-1 to TRBJ2-1, with 16 bases lining up with TRBD2. Germline V CDR1 and CDR2: MGHRA, YSYEKL. The CDR3 loop spans 15 amino acids. The V and J ends lost 5 bases and 7 bases, in that order; junction bases with no gene match: 2. This CDR3 is CASSGTSGGGNEQFF. The CDR3 DNA follows: TGCGCCAGCAGCGGGACTAGCGGGGGGGGGAATGAGCAGTTCTTC.

A remark on this clone: The same CDR3 can be traced to other DNA sequences in this sample. V usage is TRBV7-9 and J usage is TRBJ1-4; D possibly corresponds to TRBD1 (5 bases). This CDR3 comprises 15 residues. Trimming took off 5 bases at V and 0 bases at J, with 10 bases between the two ends. In germline, CDR1 is SEHNR, CDR2 FQNEAQ (reference sequence). CDR3 coding DNA: TGTGCCAGCAGCGGGGGGGGGACAACTAATGAAAAACTGTTTTTT. It translates to CASSGGGTTNEKLFF. Combining the CDR3 with reference TRBV7-9 and TRBJ1-4 gives the whole variable domain DTGVSQNPRHKITKRGQNVTFRCDPISEHNRLYWYRQTLGQGPEFLTYFQNEAQLEKSRLLSDRFSAERPKGSFSTLEIQRTEQGDSAMYLCASSGGGTTNEKLFFGSGTQLSVL.

The chain is built from TRBV6-5 and TRBJ1-2; 8 bases are shared with TRBD1. J gave up 5 bases and V 6 bases, and 5 bases lay outside the gene matches. This CDR3 is 13 amino acids long. The germline CDR1 and CDR2 sequences are MNHEY and SVGAGI. The CDR3 loop reads CASSPTGEYGYTF. CDR3 nucleotides: TGTGCCAGCAGCCCGACAGGGGAGTATGGCTACACCTTC.

This clone was counted once. This chain connects TRBV28 to TRBJ1-2; TRBD1 is a possible D gene (6 bases). The CDR3 has 12 residues. V was cut by 7 bases and J by 6 bases, with 12 bases left in between. Germline V lookup: CDR1 MDHEN, CDR2 SYDVKM. The CDR3: CASMEGTHGYTF. CDR3 DNA: TGTGCCAGCATGGAAGGGACACATGGCTACACCTTC.

The genes are TRBV4-3 and TRBJ1-1; D not certain. Germline V gene lookup returns CDR1 LGHNA and CDR2 YSLEER. V lost 7 bases, J lost 4 bases, and 25 bases lay in between. The CDR3 totals 17 residues. The CDR3 protein is CASKPHLDSIAGTEAFF. The CDR3 DNA is TGCGCCAGCAAACCCCATTTGGACTCCATAGCGGGCACTGAAGCTTTCTTT.

This clone was observed a few times. The chain recombines TRBV7-9 with TRBJ2-5; 10 nucleotides match TRBD2. CDR1 SEHNR and CDR2 FQNEAQ come from the germline V gene (reference sequence). The V and J ends lost 4 bases and 5 bases, in that order; junction bases with no gene match: 7. The CDR3 contains 15 residues. The CDR3 here is CASSSSGGAWETQYF. CDR3 DNA: TGTGCCAGCAGCTCCAGCGGGGGGGCCTGGGAGACCCAGTACTTC.

Points on this clone: The same CDR3 can be traced to other DNA sequences in this sample. This rearrangement joins TRBV6-5 to TRBJ1-1; D gene uncertain. Trimming shortened V by 2 bases and J by 5 bases, and 9 bases separated the two germline ends. The CDR3 length is 13 residues. In germline, CDR1 is MNHEY, CDR2 SVGAGI. The CDR3 sequence: CASSYRGGTEAFF. As DNA, the CDR3 is TGTGCCAGCAGTTACCGGGGAGGGACTGAAGCTTTCTTT.

The rearrangement links TRBV11-3 to TRBJ2-2, with D possibly being TRBD1 (6 bases). Germline V gene data show CDR1 as SGHNT and CDR2 as YENEEA. V shed 7 bases and J shed 6 bases, with 12 bases lying between them. The CDR3 runs 13 residues. As DNA, the CDR3 is TGTGCCAGCACCACAGGGTCCCCCGGGGAGCTGTTTTTT. This codes for CASTTGSPGELFF.

The V gene is TRBV7-9, the J gene TRBJ2-5, with 9 bases lining up with TRBD1. Germline values: CDR1 SEHNR, CDR2 FQNEAQ (reference sequence). V lost 5 bases to trimming and J lost 4 bases; unmatched junction nucleotides: 11. The CDR3 loop spans 16 amino acids. The CDR3 DNA reads as TGTGCCAGCAGCCGCAACGACAGGGGGGCACGAGAGACCCAGTACTTC. As protein: CASSRNDRGARETQYF.

V gene TRBV30 combines with J gene TRBJ2-5; 7 bases match TRBD2. The J call is doubtful: the DNA matches TRBJ2-7 better. There are 16 residues in the CDR3. In germline, CDR1 is GTSNPN, CDR2 SVGIG (reference sequence). The CDR3 sequence: CAWSAKLARSSYEQYF. In DNA form, the CDR3 reads TGTGCCTGGAGTGCCAAACTAGCGAGATCTTCCTACGAGCAGTACTTC.

The rearrangement uses TRBV10-3 and TRBJ2-1; 8 bases are a match to TRBD2. Germline values: CDR1 ENHRY, CDR2 SYGVKD. The CDR3 is 14 amino acids. The J segment lost 3 bases and the V segment lost 4 bases, leaving 2 bases of the junction unmatched. CDR3: CAISGGTSYNEQFF. CDR3 nucleotide sequence: TGTGCCATCAGTGGGGGGACTAGCTACAATGAGCAGTTCTTC.

The chain couples TRBV14 to TRBJ2-2; D is perhaps TRBD2 (5 bases). This CDR3 is 18 amino acids long. Germline CDR1 SGHDN, CDR2 FVKESK. With 1 base removed from V and 0 bases from J, the gap between germline ends came to 15 bases. CDR3 sequence: CASSQVRARLANTGELFF. CDR3 nucleotide sequence: TGTGCCAGCAGCCAAGTGAGGGCCCGACTTGCGAACACCGGGGAGCTGTTTTTT. The full variable domain, completed using reference TRBV14 and TRBJ2-2, is EAGVTQFPSHSVIEKGQTVTLRCDPISGHDNLYWYRRVMGKEIKFLLHFVKESKQDESGMPNNRFLAERTGGTYSTLKVQPAELEDSGVYFCASSQVRARLANTGELFFGEGSRLTVL.

This chain uses TRBV29-1 with TRBJ2-1; maybe TRBD2 (6 bases). The CDR3 has 13 amino acids. Trimming left V 4 bases short and J 8 bases short, with 15 bases between. Germline V gene lookup returns CDR1 SQVTM and CDR2 ANQGSEA. CDR3 bases: TGCAGCGTTGTCCCGGGAGTGGGTCATGAGCAGTTCTTC. It codes for CSVVPGVGHEQFF.

The chain's CDR3 is CASSYEEVSGGDTQYF. The CDR3 coding sequence is TGTGCCAGCAGTTACGAGGAGGTTAGCGGAGGGGATACGCAGTATTTT. The chain couples TRBV6-6 to TRBJ2-3; weak D call: TRBD2 (6 bases). CDR3 length: 16 residues. Germline loops: CDR1 MNHNY, CDR2 SVGAGI (reference sequence). V lost 2 bases and J 6 bases, leaving 18 bases between the germline ends.

The chain combines TRBV6-5 with TRBJ1-1; tentatively, D is TRBD1 (6 bases). CDR3 size: 14 residues. Between the trimmed V and J ends, which lost 6 bases and 0 bases, there was a span of 11 bases. Germline-derived CDR1 and CDR2 are MNHEY and SVGAGI. The CDR3 DNA is TGTGCCAGCAGGGTGGACAGTCTGAACACTGAAGCTTTCTTT. It codes for CASRVDSLNTEAFF.

The chain recombines TRBV9 with TRBJ2-2; no firm D call. Trimming left V 0 bases short and J 6 bases short, with 6 bases between. The CDR3 is 13 residues long. Germline loops: CDR1 SGDLS, CDR2 YYNGEE. The CDR3 loop reads CASSVAGSGELFF. CDR3 bases: TGTGCCAGCAGCGTAGCAGGTTCCGGGGAGCTGTTTTTT.

The V and J genes are TRBV5-6 and TRBJ2-1; D might be TRBD1 (5 bases). The CDR3 totals 15 residues. V gave up 1 base and J gave up 5 bases, with 13 bases separating them. The germline gives CDR1 SGHDT, CDR2 YYEEEE. The CDR3 nucleotides are TGTGCCAGCAGCTTGATTGGCCAGGGTAACAATGAGCAGTTCTTC. Translation: CASSLIGQGNNEQFF.

This chain connects TRBV10-3 to TRBJ2-3, with a weak D call TRBD1 (6 bases). The CDR3 is 12 residues long. Germline V gene data show CDR1 as ENHRY and CDR2 as SYGVKD. V lost 8 bases, J lost 1 base, and 7 bases lay in between. In nucleotides, the CDR3 is TGTGCCATCGGGGGCCGCACAGATACGCAGTATTTT. This codes for CAIGGRTDTQYF.

This rearrangement joins TRBV19 to TRBJ2-7; 7 bases are shared with TRBD2. V lost 3 bases and J lost 2; bases outside the gene matches: 4. CDR1 and CDR2 (germline): LNHDA, SQIVND (reference sequence). The length of the CDR3 is 14 residues. The CDR3 spells CASSMVAGTYEQYF. In nucleotides, the CDR3 is TGTGCCAGTAGTATGGTAGCGGGCACCTACGAGCAGTACTTC. Supplemented by reference TRBV19 and TRBJ2-7, the full variable domain reads DGGITQSPKYLFRKEGQNVTLSCEQNLNHDAMYWYRQDPGQGLRLIYYSQIVNDFQKGDIAEGYSVSREKKESFPLTVTSAQKNPTAFYLCASSMVAGTYEQYFGPGTRLTVT.

The chain links TRBV2 to TRBJ2-7; D gene ambiguous. This CDR3 comprises 13 residues. Trimming shortened V by 5 bases and J by 1 base, and 9 bases separated the two germline ends. The germline V gene encodes CDR1 SNHLY and CDR2 FYNNEI. CDR3 residues: CASSQDGSYEQYF. CDR3 DNA: TGTGCCAGCAGTCAGGATGGGTCCTACGAGCAGTACTTC.

This chain links TRBV12-5 with TRBJ1-5, with TRBD1 matching over 10 bases. V lost 1 base to trimming and J lost 7 bases; unmatched junction nucleotides: 16. This CDR3 region has 19 residues. The germline CDR1 and CDR2 sequences are LGHNT and FRNRAP. CDR3: CASGLDPGDRGFFEQPQHF. Written as DNA, the CDR3 is TGTGCTAGTGGTTTGGACCCTGGGGACAGGGGATTTTTCGAACAGCCCCAGCATTTT.

This clone was counted only a few times. The chain links TRBV6-1 to TRBJ1-1; D might be TRBD1 (5 bases). The CDR3 is 13 residues long. V lost 1 base and J 10 bases, leaving 13 bases between the germline ends. Germline CDR1 reads MNHNS; CDR2 reads SASEGT. The CDR3 loop reads CASSEEGIRGAFF. The DNA for the CDR3 is TGTGCCAGCAGTGAAGAGGGGATACGAGGAGCTTTCTTT.

The V call is TRBV7-2, the J call TRBJ1-6, with 9 nucleotides matching TRBD1. CDR3 length: 16 amino acids. Losses at the gene ends were 6 bases for V and 8 bases for J; bases not matched to a gene: 11. CDR1 and CDR2 (germline): SGHTA, FQGNSA. CDR3 loop: CASRRSPGQGYSPLHF. The CDR3 coding sequence is TGTGCCAGCAGACGCTCCCCGGGACAGGGTTATTCACCCCTCCACTTT. Using reference TRBV7-2 and TRBJ1-6 for the parts outside the CDR3, the full variable domain is GAGVSQSPSNKVTEKGKDVELRCDPISGHTALYWYRQSLGQGLEFLIYFQGNSAPDKSGLPSDRFSAERTGGSVSTLTIQRTQQEDSAVYLCASRRSPGQGYSPLHFGNGTRLTVT.

The V and J genes are TRBV21-1 and TRBJ2-2; TRBD2, the D gene given by the table, was not confirmed from the DNA. TRBV21-1 corresponds to a pseudogene. This CDR3 contains 18 residues. The DNA of the CDR3 is TGTGCCAGCAGCAAAGGGGCGTCTAGCGGGGGGGCGGCCGGGGAGCTGTTTTTT. This codes for CASSKGASSGGAAGELFF.

This clone occurred a few times. The gene calls are TRBV7-9 and TRBJ1-4; D uncertain. This CDR3 has 13 amino acids. V shed 5 bases and J shed 7 bases, with 11 bases lying between them. The germline V gene encodes CDR1 SEHNR and CDR2 FQNEAQ (reference sequence). The CDR3 DNA reads as TGTGCCAGCAGCCGAGGGTTGGTTGAAAAACTGTTTTTT. It is translated as CASSRGLVEKLFF.

V and J are TRBV30 and TRBJ2-3, with 10 bases lining up with TRBD1. V shed 2 bases and J 3 bases; nucleotides not matched to a gene: 5. This CDR3 contains 15 residues. CDR1 is GTSNPN, CDR2 SVGIG, per germline (reference sequence). The CDR3 DNA is TGTGCCTGGAGTAACTGGGACAGGGGAACAGATACGCAGTATTTT. This codes for CAWSNWDRGTDTQYF.